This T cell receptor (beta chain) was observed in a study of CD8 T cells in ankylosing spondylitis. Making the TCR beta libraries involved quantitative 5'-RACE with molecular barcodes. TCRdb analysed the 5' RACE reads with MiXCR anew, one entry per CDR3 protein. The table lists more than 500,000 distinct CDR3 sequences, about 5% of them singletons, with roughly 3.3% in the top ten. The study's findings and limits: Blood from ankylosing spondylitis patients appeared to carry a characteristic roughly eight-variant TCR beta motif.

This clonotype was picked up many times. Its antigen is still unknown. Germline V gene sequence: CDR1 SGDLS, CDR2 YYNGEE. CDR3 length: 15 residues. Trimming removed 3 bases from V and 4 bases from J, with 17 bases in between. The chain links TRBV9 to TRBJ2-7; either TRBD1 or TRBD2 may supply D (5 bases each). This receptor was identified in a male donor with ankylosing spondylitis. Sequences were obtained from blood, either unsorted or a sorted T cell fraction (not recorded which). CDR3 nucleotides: TGTGCCAGCAGCGGGACCCCGGGGCTTTCTTACGAGCAGTACTTC. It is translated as CASSGTPGLSYEQYF.